Reported below is one T cell receptor (beta chain). Amplification used 60 Vbeta primers and 13 Jbeta primers. Clones were sequenced by immunoSEQ multiplex PCR, and TCRdb holds only the in-frame ones, with some missing. The table records fewer than 250,000 clones, about four fifths of them present only once. These data come from a study of cytomegalovirus exposure and HLA in healthy donors. CDR3 size: 16 residues. The germline V gene has CDR1 SGHTA and CDR2 FQGNSA. Trimming stripped 2 bases from V and 4 bases from J, with 18 bases between. V usage is TRBV7-2 and J usage is TRBJ2-7; tentative D call: TRBD1 (7 bases). The source material was PBMCs. This TCR derives from a woman between 40 and 55 years old in good health and CMV-seronegative. CDR3 coding DNA: TGTGCCAGCAGCTTAACCCGTTCAGGGGGGAAATACGAGCAGTACTTC. Translating gives CASSLTRSGGKYEQYF.